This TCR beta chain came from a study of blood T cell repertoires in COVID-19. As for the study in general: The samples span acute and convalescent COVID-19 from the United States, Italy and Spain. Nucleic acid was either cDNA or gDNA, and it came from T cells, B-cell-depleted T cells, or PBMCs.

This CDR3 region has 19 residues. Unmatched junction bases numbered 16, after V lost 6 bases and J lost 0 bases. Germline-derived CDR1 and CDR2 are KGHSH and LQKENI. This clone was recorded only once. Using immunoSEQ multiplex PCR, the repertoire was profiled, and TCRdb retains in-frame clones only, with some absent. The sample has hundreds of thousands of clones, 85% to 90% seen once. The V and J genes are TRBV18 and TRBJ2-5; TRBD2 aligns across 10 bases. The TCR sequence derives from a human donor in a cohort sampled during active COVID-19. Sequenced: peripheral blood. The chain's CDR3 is CASSPRGLAGGGDQETQYF. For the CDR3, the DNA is TGTGCCAGCTCTCCCCGTGGATTAGCGGGAGGTGGGGACCAAGAGACCCAGTACTTC.